This TCR beta chain was sequenced in a study of vaccination effects on CD4 cells after COVID-19. Study background: It was two doses of either the BNT162b2 or mRNA-1273 vaccine that participants received.

The protocol was immunoSEQ multiplex PCR, while the TCRdb copy is restricted to in-frame clones and leaves out a portion. The sample shows around 35,000 clones, under 70% of them seen only once. The CDR3 length is 17 residues. Germline assignment: CDR1 SEHNR and CDR2 FQNEAQ (reference sequence). Trimming at V came to 6 bases and at J to 0 bases, leaving 9 bases not matched to a gene. Under the ViraFEST assay, PBMC were stimulated with viral peptide pools so that antigen-specific CD4+ T cells expanded. Sequencing was performed afterwards. It was after roughly 11 days of culture that CD4+ T cells were isolated. None of the vaccinated had previously contracted SARS-CoV-2, and their nucleocapsid antibodies tested negative. About 2.2 million PBMC per well were cultured with approximately 10 IU/ml IL-2 and approximately 9.1 ug/ml peptides. On day 3 and again on day 7, half the medium was replaced with IL-2 medium.

There are a few counts of this clone. Its antigen is unidentified. Sequencing used CD4+ T cells from PBMCs cultured with HCoV-OC43 spike peptides, obtained before COVID-19 vaccination. Documented subset: HCoV-OC43 spike overlapping peptide pool stimulation. The chain uses TRBV7-9 and TRBJ1-5; 9 nucleotides agree with TRBD1. This clonotype was obtained from a human donor who received a COVID-19 vaccine. The CDR3 region is CASSSGTGTYSNQPQHF. DNA of the CDR3: TGTGCCAGCAGTAGCGGGACAGGGACATATAGCAATCAGCCCCAGCATTTT.